This T cell receptor beta chain appears in the sequencing data of a study of cytomegalovirus exposure and HLA in healthy donors. Study details: The platform used for the 110 or so validation repertoires matched that of the approximately 670 first-cohort repertoires, a later analysis reported.

Points on this clone: The antigen remains undetermined.

The method was immunoSEQ multiplex PCR; TCRdb's version includes in-frame clones alone and lacks a portion of them. The data show 150,000 to 200,000 clones, approximately 85% seen once. The germline V and J ends were trimmed by 3 bases and 2 bases, with 15 bases remaining between them. Germline V gene data show CDR1 as SGDLS and CDR2 as YYNGEE. This CDR3 has 15 residues. Study-wide results and caveats: Reported results showed that the classifier diagnosed cytomegalovirus status with high specificity and sensitivity. Many donors carried some public TCRs, although rarity characterized most TCR sequences.

This chain connects TRBV9 to TRBJ2-7, with D perhaps matching TRBD2 (7 bases). What was sequenced was PBMCs. This clonotype was sampled from a woman aged 18-35 years in good health and CMV-seronegative. CDR3 protein: CASSAGGLGAYEQYF. In DNA, the CDR3 is TGTGCCAGCAGCGCCGGGGGGCTCGGGGCCTACGAGCAGTACTTC.